This TCR beta chain was recovered during a study of naive and memory T cell subsets. Alpha and beta constant region primers primed reverse transcription for blood and skin samples. TCRdb re-analysed the UMI-ligation and nested PCR reads in MiXCR, keeping a single row per CDR3 protein. This table holds under 20,000 distinct CDR3 sequences, roughly 9% found once. Sample treatment: skin biopsy from PPD injection site in Mantoux-positive individual. Unsorted total RNA, roughly 1 to 1,100 ng, was DNase treated before reverse transcription. Trimming cost V 2 bases and J 3 bases; bases outside gene matches: 14. The germline V gene encodes CDR1 LNHDA and CDR2 SQIVND (reference sequence). The CDR3 loop spans 19 amino acids. This clonotype showed up just a few times.

This chain links TRBV19 with TRBJ2-2; 8 bases are a match to TRBD2. This receptor was identified in an adult in good health. Sample: skin, taken from a tuberculin skin test site. The CDR3 here is CASSITPLLAGFDTGELFF. In nucleotides, the CDR3 is TGTGCCAGTAGTATAACACCACTTTTAGCGGGATTCGACACCGGGGAGCTGTTTTTT.